This T cell receptor (beta chain) was retrieved from a study of blood T cell repertoires in COVID-19. At the level of the study: T cells, B-cell-depleted T cells, or PBMCs provided the cDNA or gDNA that served as material.

Looked up from germline, CDR1 is MNHNS and CDR2 is SASEGT. This CDR3 comprises 14 residues. The V end was cut by 3 bases, the J end by 5 bases, with 13 bases between. The data were produced by immunoSEQ multiplex PCR, yet TCRdb's version contains in-frame clones alone and is incomplete. The table lists over 350,000 clones, about 89% of them singletons, with about 4.3% in the top ten. The V and J genes are TRBV6-1 and TRBJ1-2; D is perhaps TRBD1 (5 bases). The origin of this receptor is a woman in her twenties or thirties with acute or convalescent COVID-19. Sequencing input: peripheral blood. CDR3 sequence reads: CASSDGGGWYGYTF. The CDR3 DNA reads as TGTGCCAGCAGTGATGGGGGAGGGTGGTATGGCTACACCTTC.